This entry describes one T cell receptor beta chain. The entry originates in a study of blood T cell repertoires in COVID-19. Study-wide background: Samples representing acute and convalescent COVID-19 were sourced from the United States, Italy and Spain.

Repertoires were generated with immunoSEQ multiplex PCR, while TCRdb's copy carries only in-frame clones and drops some. The table records approximately 240,000 clones, just over 90% of them present only once. The CDR3 runs to 13 residues. Trimming took 7 bases from V and 0 from J, leaving 7 bases between them. Across 24 US areas, participants ranged in age from about 18 to 90 years. Either two negative PCRs, clearance, or symptom resolution qualified Cohort 3 donors as recovered. Material for sequencing was PBMCs or T cells enriched from blood (not recorded which). The TCR was taken from a woman younger than 30 who had recovered from COVID-19. This chain links TRBV12-3 or TRBV12-4 with TRBJ1-3, with no clear D. The CDR3 sequence: CASNDNSGNTIYF. The CDR3 DNA reads TGTGCCAGCAACGACAACTCTGGAAACACCATATATTTT.